This record concerns one T cell receptor beta chain sequence. The CDR3 has 16 amino acids. The germline V gene has CDR1 LGHNA and CDR2 YSLEER. Trimming left V 0 bases short and J 1 base short, with 12 bases between. This sample was included in a study of blood T cell repertoires in COVID-19. Study as a whole: Specimens from acute and convalescent COVID-19 originated in the United States, Italy and Spain. Sample material is recorded as cDNA or gDNA derived from T cells, B-cell-depleted T cells, or PBMCs.

The protocol was immunoSEQ multiplex PCR, while the TCRdb copy is restricted to in-frame clones and leaves out a portion. The sample consists of roughly 110,000 clones, about 85% of them appearing once. Seattle participants joined during active infection and were tracked over time. The sequence came from a woman aged 55-69 years with COVID-19, enrolled during active disease. Sequencing was done on a sample of peripheral blood. The gene calls are TRBV4-3 and TRBJ1-1; D ambiguous. The CDR3 DNA reads TGCGCCAGCAGCCAAGATTTGGAGGGCCGGAACACTGAAGCTTTCTTT. Translation gives CASSQDLEGRNTEAFF.